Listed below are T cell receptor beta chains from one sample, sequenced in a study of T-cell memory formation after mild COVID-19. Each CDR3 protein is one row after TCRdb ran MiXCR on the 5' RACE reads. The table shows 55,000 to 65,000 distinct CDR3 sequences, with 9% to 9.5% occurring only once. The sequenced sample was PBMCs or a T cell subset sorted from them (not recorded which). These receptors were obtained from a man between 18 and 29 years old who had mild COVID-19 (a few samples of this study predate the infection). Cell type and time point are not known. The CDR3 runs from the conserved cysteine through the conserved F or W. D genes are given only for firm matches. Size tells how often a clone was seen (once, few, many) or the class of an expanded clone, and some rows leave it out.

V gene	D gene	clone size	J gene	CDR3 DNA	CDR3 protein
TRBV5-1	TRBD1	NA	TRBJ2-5	TGCGCCAGCAGCTTGGGTGGGGACAGTAGACAAGAGACCCAGTACTTC	CASSLGGDSRQETQYF
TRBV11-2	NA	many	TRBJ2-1	TGTGCCAGCAGCTTAGTGGATCTGAGGGACAATGAGCAGTTCTTC	CASSLVDLRDNEQFF
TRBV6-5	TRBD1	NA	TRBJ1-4	TGTGCCAGCAGTTACTCCGGACAGGGGAGGAGGAAACTGTTTTTT	CASSYSGQGRRKLFF
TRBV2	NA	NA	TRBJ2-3	TGTGCCAGCTCCAGGGTTGTTATTTCAGATACGCAGTATTTT	CASSRVVISDTQYF
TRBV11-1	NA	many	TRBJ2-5	TGTGCCAGCAGCTTACAGGCGCCCATCCAAGAGACCCAGTACTTC	CASSLQAPIQETQYF
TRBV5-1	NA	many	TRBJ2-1	TGCGCCAGCAGAGTAACCGGGCCGAGCCCTGAGCAGTTCTTC	CASRVTGPSPEQFF
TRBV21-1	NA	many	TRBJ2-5	TGTGCCAGCAGCAAAGTCCGGGACCCCAAGGAAGAGACCCAGTACTTC	CASSKVRDPKEETQYF
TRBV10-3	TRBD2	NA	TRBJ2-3	TGTGCCATCAAGACTAGCGGGGGCACAGATACGCAGTATTTT	CAIKTSGGTDTQYF
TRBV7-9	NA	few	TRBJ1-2	TGTGCCAGCAGCTTTCCAGGTCGTGGCTACACCTTC	CASSFPGRGYTF
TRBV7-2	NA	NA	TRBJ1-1	TGTGCCAGCAGCACACAGACGAACACTGAAGCTTTCTTT	CASSTQTNTEAFF
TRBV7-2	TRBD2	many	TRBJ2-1	TGTGCCAGCAGCTTATTGGGGGGGGCCTACAATGAGCAGTTCTTC	CASSLLGGAYNEQFF
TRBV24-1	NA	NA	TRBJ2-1	TGTGCCACCATTGGAGGGCCAGGCTCCTACAATGAGCAGTTCTTC	CATIGGPGSYNEQFF
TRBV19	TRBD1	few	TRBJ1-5	TGTGCCAGTACCGACAGGGTTTTGGTTGGCAATCAGCCCCAGCATTTT	CASTDRVLVGNQPQHF